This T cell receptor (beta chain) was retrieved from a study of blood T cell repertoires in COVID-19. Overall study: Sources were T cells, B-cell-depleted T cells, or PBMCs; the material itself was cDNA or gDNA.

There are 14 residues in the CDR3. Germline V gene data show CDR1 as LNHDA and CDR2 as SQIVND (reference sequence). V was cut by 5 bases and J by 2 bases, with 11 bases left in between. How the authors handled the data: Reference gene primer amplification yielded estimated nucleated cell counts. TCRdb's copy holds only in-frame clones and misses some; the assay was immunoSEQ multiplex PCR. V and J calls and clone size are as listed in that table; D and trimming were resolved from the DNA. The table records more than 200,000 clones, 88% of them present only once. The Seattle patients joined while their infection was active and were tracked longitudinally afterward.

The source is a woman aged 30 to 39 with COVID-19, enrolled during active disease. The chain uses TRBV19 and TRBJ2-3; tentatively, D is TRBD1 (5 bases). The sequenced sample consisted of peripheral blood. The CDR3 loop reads CASSVTVDTDTQYF. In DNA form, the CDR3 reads TGTGCCAGTAGTGTGACAGTTGACACAGATACGCAGTATTTT.